These T cell receptor beta chains were read from a single sample in a study of blood T cell repertoires in COVID-19. Here immunoSEQ multiplex PCR was the method, and the copy in TCRdb shows in-frame clones only, minus some. The sample shows 250,000 to 300,000 clones, around 83% of them seen only once. The sequenced material came from PBMCs or T cells enriched from blood (not recorded which). These receptors all stem from a woman aged 45-65 years who had been exposed to COVID-19. Both conserved end residues are part of each CDR3. Fields, in order: V gene, D gene, J gene, CDR3 length, clone size, CDR3 protein, CDR3 DNA. D genes are given only for firm matches. Part of the rows lack a size; the others show once, few, many or a class for expanded clones.

>TRBV29-1|.|TRBJ2-3|12|.
CSVGTYTDTQYF
TGCAGCGTGGGGACTTACACAGATACGCAGTATTTT
>TRBV15|TRBD2|TRBJ2-1|15|once
CATEEAGGLGNEQFF
TGTGCCACCGAGGAAGCGGGGGGGCTAGGGAATGAGCAGTTCTTC
>TRBV11-1|TRBD1|TRBJ2-3|14|once
CASSLFQGADTQYF
TGTGCCAGCAGCTTATTCCAGGGGGCAGATACGCAGTATTTT
>TRBV7-2|TRBD1|TRBJ2-7|16|few
CASSLRGTGNFYEQYF
TGTGCCAGCAGCTTAAGAGGGACAGGGAATTTTTACGAGCAGTACTTC
>TRBV10-1|.|TRBJ2-7|15|once
CASSEGGKRDYEQYF
TGCGCCAGCAGTGAAGGTGGAAAGCGAGACTACGAGCAGTACTTC
>TRBV5-1|TRBD1|TRBJ1-1|15|.
CASSLTGTRGTEAFF
TGCGCCAGCAGCCTGACAGGGACCAGGGGGACTGAAGCTTTCTTT
>TRBV2|TRBD1|TRBJ1-2|14|few
CASREDRGGYGYTF
TGTGCCAGCAGAGAGGACAGGGGTGGCTATGGCTACACCTTC
>TRBV10-3|.|TRBJ2-2|14|few
CAISGQRDTGELFF
TGTGCCATCAGCGGGCAGCGGGACACCGGGGAGCTGTTTTTT
>TRBV7-6|TRBD2|TRBJ2-2|19|.
CASSFRTGTSGSYTGELFF
TGTGCCAGCAGCTTCCGTACCGGGACTAGCGGGTCCTACACCGGGGAGCTGTTTTTT
>TRBV18|.|TRBJ1-1|15|.
CASSPPRAMNTEAFF
TGTGCCAGCTCACCACCACGAGCGATGAACACTGAAGCTTTCTTT
>TRBV10-2|TRBD1|TRBJ1-1|14|few
CASSHRGANTEAFF
TGCGCCAGCAGCCACAGGGGCGCGAACACTGAAGCTTTCTTT
>TRBV11-1|.|TRBJ1-1|12|.
CASSLASEEAFF
TGTGCCAGCAGCTTAGCGAGTGAGGAAGCTTTCTTT
>TRBV5-1|.|TRBJ2-5|14|.
CASSLDPGGETQYF
TGCGCCAGCAGCTTGGATCCAGGTGGGGAGACCCAGTACTTC
>TRBV9|TRBD1|TRBJ1-5|14|.
CASSVGQGAQPQHF
TGTGCCAGCAGCGTAGGACAGGGGGCTCAGCCCCAGCATTTT
>TRBV18|TRBD1|TRBJ2-7|13|.
CASTTGGNYEQYF
TGTGCCAGCACAACAGGGGGGAACTACGAGCAGTACTTC
>TRBV2|TRBD1|TRBJ1-2|15|once
CASSEVSDRFEGYTF
TGTGCCAGCAGTGAAGTCTCGGACAGGTTTGAGGGCTACACCTTC
>TRBV3-1/TRBV3-2|TRBD2|TRBJ2-3|17|.
CASSLAGSPAGGDTQYF
TGTGCCAGCAGCCTCGCGGGGTCCCCCGCGGGAGGGGATACGCAGTATTTT
>TRBV28|.|TRBJ1-5|13|.
CASTTRGQQPQHF
TGTGCCAGCACCACCAGGGGCCAGCAGCCCCAGCATTTT
>TRBV25-1|.|TRBJ1-1|11|.
CASSGLTEAFF
TGTGCCAGCAGTGGACTTACCGAAGCTTTCTTT
>TRBV5-5|TRBD1|TRBJ1-3|14|.
CASSSGQAGNTIYF
TGTGCCAGCAGCTCGGGACAGGCTGGAAACACCATATATTTT
>TRBV19|TRBD2|TRBJ2-1|13|once
CASSIGGSHEQFF
TGTGCCAGTAGTATCGGGGGGTCCCATGAGCAGTTCTTC
>TRBV5-1|TRBD2|TRBJ2-2|15|few
CASSLGLADTGELFF
TGCGCCAGCAGCTTGGGACTAGCGGATACCGGGGAGCTGTTTTTT